The 24 T cell receptor beta chains reported below all come from one sample, sequenced in a study of blood T cell repertoires in COVID-19. Clones were read by immunoSEQ multiplex PCR, and TCRdb kept only the in-frame ones, dropping some. The sample has approximately 47,000 clones, less than 85% seen once. The material sequenced was peripheral blood. The source is a man aged 55 to 69 with acute or convalescent COVID-19.

This clone appeared once. The chain employs TRBV28 and TRBJ2-7; the D is unclear. Germline V lookup: CDR1 MDHEN, CDR2 SYDVKM. The CDR3 has 12 residues. The V gene lost 2 bases and the J gene lost 2 bases, with 4 bases spanning the gap. The CDR3 region is CASSLPAYEQYF. The CDR3 coding sequence is TGTGCCAGCAGTTTACCTGCCTACGAGCAGTACTTC.

The rearrangement joins TRBV15 to TRBJ1-2; 7 bases map to TRBD1. The germline V gene has CDR1 LNHNV and CDR2 YYDKDF (reference sequence). J was trimmed by 5 bases and V by 4 bases; bases with no gene match: 4. The CDR3 covers 13 residues. The CDR3 spells CATSIPGQYGYTF. CDR3 DNA sequence: TGTGCCACCAGCATACCGGGACAGTATGGCTACACCTTC.

This clone turned up a few times. The V gene is TRBV2, the J gene TRBJ1-5; 9 positions match TRBD1. CDR1 SNHLY and CDR2 FYNNEI come from the germline V gene. J gave up 7 bases and V 6 bases, and 10 bases lay outside the gene matches. CDR3 length: 15 residues. The CDR3 loop is CASSVSGQGGQPQHF. The DNA for the CDR3 is TGTGCCAGCAGCGTATCGGGACAGGGAGGACAGCCCCAGCATTTT.

This clone appeared a single time. This chain links TRBV6-2 or TRBV6-3 with TRBJ1-5, with 7 bases identical to TRBD1. Trimming removed 5 bases from V and 1 base from J; junction bases left unmatched: 20. Looked up from germline, CDR1 is MNHEY and CDR2 is SVGEGT. This CDR3 is built from 20 residues. CDR3: CASSVPGQGVVWDSNQPQHF. CDR3 coding DNA: TGTGCCAGCAGTGTTCCAGGGCAGGGGGTGGTCTGGGACAGCAATCAGCCCCAGCATTTT.

The chain links TRBV5-4 to TRBJ1-2; 7 positions match TRBD1. The CDR3 spans 17 residues. Germline V gene sequence: CDR1 SGHNT, CDR2 YYREEE (reference sequence). J was trimmed by 4 bases and V by 0 bases; bases with no gene match: 12. This chain's CDR3 is CASSLAAGGTVSYGYTF. The CDR3 DNA is TGTGCCAGCAGCTTGGCGGCAGGGGGTACCGTCAGCTATGGCTACACCTTC.

CDR3 region: CTSSQDQGEQYF. The DNA of the CDR3 is TGCACCAGCAGCCAAGATCAGGGGGAGCAGTACTTC. The chain couples TRBV1 to TRBJ2-7; no check of the table's D call, TRBD1, against the DNA was made. TRBV1 is a documented pseudogene. The CDR3 is 12 amino acids.

The chain employs TRBV7-3 and TRBJ1-1, with TRBD1 as a possible D gene (5 bases). Germline CDR1 and CDR2: SGHTA and FQGTGA. This CDR3 is built from 14 residues. Trimming pared 4 bases from V and 1 base from J, leaving 10 bases between. The CDR3 is CASSSGQGNTEAFF. DNA for the CDR3: TGTGCCAGCAGCTCGGGCCAGGGGAACACTGAAGCTTTCTTT.

The chain carries TRBV12-5 and TRBJ1-5; 10 nucleotides agree with TRBD1. Germline CDR1 is LGHNT and CDR2 is FRNRAP. The CDR3 has 16 residues. The V gene end was trimmed by 6 bases and the J gene end by 2 bases; junction bases not matched to a gene: 7. For the CDR3, the DNA is TGTGCTAGTGGCTCCGGACAGGGGGAGGGCAATCAGCCCCAGCATTTT. Translated, it gives CASGSGQGEGNQPQHF.

The V call is TRBV7-9, the J call TRBJ2-5, with D tentatively TRBD2 (5 bases). The germline gives CDR1 SEHNR, CDR2 FQNEAQ (reference sequence). This CDR3 contains 12 residues. V was trimmed by 8 bases and J by 5 bases, leaving 12 bases between them. The CDR3 here is CASAVGGETQYF. The CDR3 DNA is TGTGCCAGCGCGGTGGGCGGGGAGACCCAGTACTTC.

The chain is built from TRBV19 and TRBJ1-1; no firm D call. Germline loops: CDR1 LNHDA, CDR2 SQIVND (reference sequence). This CDR3 comprises 16 residues. Trimming took off 2 bases at V and 0 bases at J, with 13 bases between the two ends. CDR3 nucleotide sequence: TGTGCCAGTAGTATACTACAGCCCACTGTGAACACTGAAGCTTTCTTT. Translating gives CASSILQPTVNTEAFF.

There are a few counts of this clone. This chain links TRBV10-3 with TRBJ2-7; possibly TRBD1 for D (5 bases). The CDR3 contains 12 residues. The germline V gene encodes CDR1 ENHRY and CDR2 SYGVKD. V lost 6 bases and J 4 bases, leaving 10 bases between the germline ends. CDR3 bases: TGTGCCATCAGCAGGGATAGGTACGAGCAGTACTTC. Translating gives CAISRDRYEQYF.

The rearrangement uses TRBV18 and TRBJ1-1; D perhaps matches TRBD1 (5 bases). CDR1 and CDR2 (germline): KGHSH, LQKENI. Trimming cost V 8 bases and J 2 bases, with 12 bases left between them. CDR3 length: 13 amino acids. The CDR3 nucleotides are TGTGCCAGCCAGAGACAGCCTAACACTGAAGCTTTCTTT. It translates to CASQRQPNTEAFF. Full variable domain (missing parts from reference TRBV18 and TRBJ1-1): NAGVMQNPRHLVRRRGQEARLRCSPMKGHSHVYWYRQLPEEGLKFMVYLQKENIIDESGMPKERFSAEFPKEGPSILRIQQVVRGDSAAYFCASQRQPNTEAFFGQGTRLTVV.

The chain employs TRBV7-2 and TRBJ2-7; TRBD2 matches at 9 bases. J gave up 0 bases and V 5 bases, and 14 bases lay outside the gene matches. The V gene's germline CDR1 is SGHTA and CDR2 FQGNSA. The CDR3 has 18 amino acids. The CDR3 DNA is TGTGCCAGCAGCCCTCGCGGGTTCAGCGGGGGGCCCTCCTACGAGCAGTACTTC. Residues: CASSPRGFSGGPSYEQYF.

This clone was observed a single time. The rearrangement links TRBV10-2 to TRBJ2-7; 8 nucleotides match TRBD1. Germline CDR1 is WSHSY and CDR2 is SAAADI. CDR3 size: 16 residues. V shed 2 bases and J 6 bases; nucleotides not matched to a gene: 12. The CDR3 spells CASSEHPGTGDPEQYF. CDR3 in DNA: TGCGCCAGCAGTGAGCATCCCGGGACAGGTGATCCCGAGCAGTACTTC.

This clone was recorded a few times. DNA for the CDR3: TGTGCCAGCAGTGAGAGACAGGGAGGAACCTATAATTCACCCCTCCACTTT. This gives the protein CASSERQGGTYNSPLHF. The J gene is TRBJ1-6, the V gene TRBV2; 7 bases match TRBD1. The CDR3 runs 17 residues. In germline, CDR1 is SNHLY, CDR2 FYNNEI. V lost 3 bases, J lost 2 bases, and 7 bases stayed unmatched.

This clone was seen just once. The chain employs TRBV7-2 and TRBJ2-3; D possibly corresponds to TRBD2 (6 bases). V dropped 6 bases and J dropped 4 bases, with 23 bases sitting between them. The CDR3 is 17 residues long. The V gene's germline CDR1 is SGHTA and CDR2 FQGNSA. The CDR3 sequence: CASSTARGALYADTQYF. The CDR3 DNA reads TGTGCCAGCAGTACCGCCCGCGGGGCACTCTACGCAGATACGCAGTATTTT.

The chain uses TRBV5-8 and TRBJ1-2, with a possible D match to TRBD1 (5 bases). V dropped 0 bases and J dropped 5 bases, with 17 bases sitting between them. CDR3 size: 16 residues. Looked up from germline, CDR1 is SGHTS and CDR2 is YDEGEE. This chain's CDR3 is CASSLEPGISSYGYTF. CDR3 coding DNA: TGTGCCAGCAGCTTGGAGCCAGGGATCTCATCTTATGGCTACACCTTC.

This rearrangement joins TRBV4-1 to TRBJ1-2; D is ambiguous. Trimming left V 1 base short and J 8 bases short, with 5 bases between. Germline CDR1 is MGHRA and CDR2 is YSYEKL. The CDR3 loop spans 11 amino acids. The CDR3 bases are TGCGCCAGCAGCCAAGGAGGCGGCTACACCTTC. As protein: CASSQGGGYTF.

V is TRBV28 and J is TRBJ2-5; 9 bases are shared with TRBD2. This CDR3 is built from 16 residues. V gave up 2 bases and J gave up 5 bases; unmatched junction bases: 9. CDR1 MDHEN and CDR2 SYDVKM come from the germline V gene. This chain's CDR3 is CASSLNPSGEDETQYF. CDR3 sequence (DNA): TGTGCCAGCAGTTTAAACCCTAGCGGGGAAGATGAGACCCAGTACTTC.

This clone was detected only a few times. The chain recombines TRBV19 with TRBJ1-5; 8 bases fit TRBD1. Germline V lookup: CDR1 LNHDA, CDR2 SQIVND (reference sequence). The trim removed 6 bases at V and 5 bases at J, leaving 9 bases unmatched. CDR3 length: 15 residues. The CDR3 DNA reads as TGTGCCAGTAGGCAATCCGGGACAGGTGATCAGCCCCAGCATTTT. It is translated as CASRQSGTGDQPQHF.

The chain combines TRBV15 with TRBJ1-2; 7 nucleotides match TRBD1. Trimming took 0 bases from V and 2 from J; bases not matched to a gene: 6. There are 16 residues in the CDR3. The germline V gene has CDR1 LNHNV and CDR2 YYDKDF (reference sequence). This chain's CDR3 is CATSRDYTGANYGYTF. DNA for the CDR3: TGTGCCACCAGCAGAGATTATACAGGGGCCAACTATGGCTACACCTTC.

This sequence joins TRBV12-3 or TRBV12-4 and TRBJ1-1; no clear D. V dropped 3 bases and J dropped 1 base, with 6 bases sitting between them. The CDR3 is made up of 13 amino acids. The CDR3: CASSFGANTEAFF. DNA for the CDR3: TGTGCCAGCAGTTTTGGAGCGAACACTGAAGCTTTCTTT.

The V and J genes are TRBV19 and TRBJ1-5, with D uncertain. V lost 3 bases and J lost 0, with 9 bases in between. The CDR3 is 15 residues long. Germline V gene lookup returns CDR1 LNHDA and CDR2 SQIVND (reference sequence). The DNA for the CDR3 is TGTGCCAGTAGTATGCAGGTAAATAGCAATCAGCCCCAGCATTTT. Its translation: CASSMQVNSNQPQHF.

The chain has TRBV11-2 and TRBJ2-7, with TRBD1 as a possible D gene (6 bases). Germline lookup yields CDR1 SGHAT and CDR2 FQNNGV. Trimming shortened V by 0 bases and J by 10 bases, and 16 bases separated the two germline ends. This CDR3 is 14 amino acids long. In DNA, the CDR3 is TGTGCCAGCAGCTTAGATCTGGGTTCCGGGACACAGTACTTC. Translated: CASSLDLGSGTQYF.